The T cell receptor beta chain described here comes from a study of blood T cells in healthy people across ages. Alongside a J-beta primer mix, a sample-barcoded 5' primer served in a second PCR lasting roughly 6 to 11 cycles. Using its own MiXCR run on the 5' RACE reads, TCRdb lists one record per CDR3 protein. The sample has 800,000 to 1,000,000 distinct CDR3 sequences, roughly 52% seen once. Trimming took off 5 bases at V and 2 bases at J, with 16 bases between the two ends. Germline-derived CDR1 and CDR2 are LGHNA and YNFKEQ. This CDR3 has 15 residues. The chain has TRBV4-2 and TRBJ2-7, with a possible D match to TRBD2 (7 bases). The sequence derives from a young man in good health. The sequencing input was blood. The CDR3 region is CASSSVGGETYEQYF. The CDR3 nucleotides are TGTGCCAGCAGCTCAGTAGGGGGGGAAACCTACGAGCAGTACTTC.